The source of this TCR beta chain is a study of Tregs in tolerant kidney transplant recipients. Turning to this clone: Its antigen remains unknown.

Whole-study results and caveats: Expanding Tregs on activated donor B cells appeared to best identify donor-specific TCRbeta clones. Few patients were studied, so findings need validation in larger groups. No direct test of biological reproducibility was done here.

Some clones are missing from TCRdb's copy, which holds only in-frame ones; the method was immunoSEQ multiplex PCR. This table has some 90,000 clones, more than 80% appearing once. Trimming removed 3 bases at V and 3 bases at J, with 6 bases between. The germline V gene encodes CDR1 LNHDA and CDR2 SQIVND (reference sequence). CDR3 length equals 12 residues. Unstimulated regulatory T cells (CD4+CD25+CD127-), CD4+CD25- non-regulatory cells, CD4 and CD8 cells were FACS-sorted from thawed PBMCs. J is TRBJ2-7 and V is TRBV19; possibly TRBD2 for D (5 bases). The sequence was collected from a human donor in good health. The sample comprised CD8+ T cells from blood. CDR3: CASSIRGYEQYF. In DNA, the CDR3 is TGTGCCAGTAGTATCCGGGGCTACGAGCAGTACTTC. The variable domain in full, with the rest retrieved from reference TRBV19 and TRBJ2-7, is DGGITQSPKYLFRKEGQNVTLSCEQNLNHDAMYWYRQDPGQGLRLIYYSQIVNDFQKGDIAEGYSVSREKKESFPLTVTSAQKNPTAFYLCASSIRGYEQYFGPGTRLTVT.